This T cell receptor beta chain emerged from a study of T cells expressing NK-cell markers. Study context: In the group of eight sequenced donors, seven were HCMV-seropositive and one was seronegative. Whole-study results and caveats: Among CD8+ T cells from roughly six donors, dominant NKG2C+ clonotypes accounted for roughly 1.0-7.0%.

Comment on this clonotype: Its antigen is still unknown.

CDR1 is LGHNA, CDR2 YNFKEQ, per germline. CDR3 length: 16 amino acids. cDNA encoding TCR beta was synthesized via 5'RACE template switching incorporating UMIs. TCRdb reprocessed the 5' RACE reads and stores each CDR3 protein as one record, lacking DNA. The sample data list approximately 170,000 distinct CDR3 sequences. The gene calls are TRBV4-2 and TRBJ1-2. Sample: blood T cells: a sorted CD56 or NKG2C T cell subset, CD4+ or CD8+ T cells, or bulk PBMC T cells (not recorded which). The receptor's source is a man between 18 and 69 years old in good health. The CDR3 is CASSQDGVTHNYGYTF.